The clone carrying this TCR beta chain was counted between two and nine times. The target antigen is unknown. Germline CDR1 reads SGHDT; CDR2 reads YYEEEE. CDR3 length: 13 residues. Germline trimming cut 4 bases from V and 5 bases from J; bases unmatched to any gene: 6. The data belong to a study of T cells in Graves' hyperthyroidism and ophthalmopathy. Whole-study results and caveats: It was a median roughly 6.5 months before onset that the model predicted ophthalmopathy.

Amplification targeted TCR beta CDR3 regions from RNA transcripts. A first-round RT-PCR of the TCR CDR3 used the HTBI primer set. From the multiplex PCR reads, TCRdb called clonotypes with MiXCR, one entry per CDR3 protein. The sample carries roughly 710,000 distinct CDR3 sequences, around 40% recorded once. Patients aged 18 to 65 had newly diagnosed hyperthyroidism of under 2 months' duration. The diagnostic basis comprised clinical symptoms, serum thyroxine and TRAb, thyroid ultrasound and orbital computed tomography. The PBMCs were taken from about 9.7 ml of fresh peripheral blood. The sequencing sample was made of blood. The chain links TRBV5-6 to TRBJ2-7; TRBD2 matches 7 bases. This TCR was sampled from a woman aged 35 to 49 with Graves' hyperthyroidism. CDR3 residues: CASSDVGGNEQYF. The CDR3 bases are TGTGCCAGCAGCGACGTGGGAGGGAACGAGCAGTACTTC. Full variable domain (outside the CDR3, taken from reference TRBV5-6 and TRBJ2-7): DAGVTQSPTHLIKTRGQQVTLRCSPKSGHDTVSWYQQALGQGPQFIFQYYEEEERQRGNFPDRFSGHQFPNYSSELNVNALLLGDSALYLCASSDVGGNEQYFGPGTRLTVT.